This T cell receptor beta chain derives from a study of shared clonotypes between healthy human individuals (dated by TCRdb to 2018 to 2020). Looking at the study overall: The cohort included a few men and a couple of women between 18 and 49 years of age. To estimate repertoire size and how much clonotypes are shared between individuals, the study performed deep sequencing of blood TCR repertoires from about five healthy adults. Between about 0.94 and 8.9 billion PBMCs per donor were obtained by leukapheresis. Different laboratories and diverse techniques were used to prepare libraries and sequence TCR repertoires, to increase sequencing depth and limit assay-specific biases. For each donor, CD4 naive and CD4 memory were each run on three plates, CD8 naive on two plates, and CD8 memory on one plate. General findings and caveats noted by the study authors: Pairwise subsampling led to the expectation that sequencing depth would affect the degree of clonotype sharing among donors. The small number of donors limited the genetic and exposure-history diversity represented. Rarefaction of sorted-subset datasets indicated incomplete sequencing despite the large sequencing depth. Sampling was limited to blood, and TCR repertoires in tissue likely differ from TCR repertoires in blood. Naive subsets generally had larger estimated clonotype richness than memory subsets did. Higher generation probabilities were observed for clonotypes shared by all four sorted-subset donors than for non-shared clonotypes. Across four donors, about 4.5% of naive CD4, 3% to 3.5% of naive CD8, roughly 2.3% of memory CD4, and around 0.4% of memory CD8 clonotypes were shared.

Concerning this clone: The target of this receptor is not known. Base qualities are missing; no much larger clone stands one base away.

The germline V gene encodes CDR1 MNHEY and CDR2 SVGAGI. Trimming costs V 7 bases and J 6 bases, and their ends lie 15 bases apart. Reading from cysteine to phenylalanine, the CDR3 counts 13 amino acids. Kept here is only the CDR3 DNA, which spans 39 bases and is read in frame from base 1. Healthy HIV-negative adults with no recently reported acute infections or vaccinations were included as donors. Every donor was a Caucasian adult residing in Nashville, Tennessee, USA. CD4+ T cells were enriched through magnetic negative selection, after which naive cells were positively selected on CD45RA and the remaining negative fraction served as the memory subset. Blood was obtained by leukapheresis, after which PBMCs were separated by Ficoll-Histopaque density gradient centrifugation and cryopreserved in liquid nitrogen vapor phase. Analytical flow cytometry was used to check the purity and quantity of every magnetically sorted T cell population. Genomic DNA was isolated from each sorted fraction and quantified by UV absorbance on a Nanodrop 2000c.

TCR CDR3 regions were amplified from genomic DNA by multiplex PCR using the deep immunoSEQ assay. Extracted genomic DNA from each cell subset was distributed evenly across all wells of several immunoSEQ 96-well plates, and each plate was treated as a replicate. For sorted subsets, each replicate PCR was loaded with 200 ng genomic DNA, equivalent to 30,000 to 35,000 T cell genomes. Purified libraries were measured with a Qubit 3.0 fluorometer, size-checked on a Bioanalyzer 2100, and measured again with the KAPA Library Quantification kit. Every immunoSEQ 96-well plate was sequenced on a dedicated single-read 150-cycle Illumina NextSeq 550 flow cell. From the authors' description of their analysis: Because only junctional sequences without quality scores were contained in the immunoSEQ output, filtering matching that applied to full-length reads could not be performed. Sequences were annotated with PyIR, a Python wrapper for IgBLAST v1.9, using IMGT germline references to assign V/J genes and CDR3. Reads with weak V/J assignments (E-value above 1e-6), missing CDR3, stop codons, out-of-frame junctions, or ambiguous translated residues were removed. V3J clonotypes were defined as sequences sharing an identical inferred V gene, J gene, and CDR3 amino acid sequence. Percentage overlap between repertoires was calculated by dividing the number of shared unique clonotypes by the size of the smaller repertoire. RTK rarefaction, the Chao1 estimator, and Recon v2.1 estimates of unobserved clonotypes were used to assess repertoire richness. For all TCRbeta clonotypes obtained by the gDNA method from four donors, generation probabilities were computed with OLGA. TCRdb provides this immuneACCESS table in a form limited to in-frame rearrangements. Some clones are lacking; in checked studies, under half of them reflect an unresolved V gene, and why the rest are absent is not known. V and J calls and clone size follow that table, whereas D and trimming were derived from the DNA. In this sample the table shows millions of clones, 90% to 95% of which occur a single time. The ten largest clones represent under 0.15% of the sample.

The sequenced sample consisted of naive CD4+ T cells sorted from blood. Read against the paper, the sample's cell subset or site label means: CD45RA+ positively selected. The rearranged segments are TRBV6-5 and TRBJ1-1; possibly the D gene is TRBD1, per 5 matching bases. The origin of this receptor is a man younger than 35 in good health. In nucleotides, the sequence is TGTGCCAGCACCAAACCGGGGGTACCTGAAGCTTTCTTT. Translated, this gives CASTKPGVPEAFF.